These 18 T cell receptor beta chains originate from one sample sequenced in a study of T cell repertoires in cytomegalovirus infection. The antigens for these receptors are not known. MiXCR, run by TCRdb on the reads, gives a single entry per CDR3 protein. The profile shows about 570,000 distinct CDR3 sequences, roughly 42% of them singletons. The sequenced sample was cultured PBMCs, obtained from culture after CMV antigen stimulation. The origin of the receptors is a human donor in good health (CMV status not recorded). Some clones in this sample may be carry-over from other donors' samples.

This clonotype appeared many times. This chain links TRBV7-9 with TRBJ1-2; no clear D. The CDR3 covers 13 residues. Trimming took off 6 bases at V and 3 bases at J, with 11 bases between the two ends. In germline, CDR1 is SEHNR, CDR2 FQNEAQ (reference sequence). The CDR3 here is CASRPLSDYGYTF. CDR3 DNA sequence: TGTGCCAGCAGGCCACTATCGGACTATGGCTACACCTTC.

This clonotype was seen a handful of times. This chain uses TRBV11-2 with TRBJ2-3, with TRBD2 matching 10 bases. J was trimmed by 2 bases and V by 0 bases; bases with no gene match: 11. Germline CDR1 is SGHAT and CDR2 is FQNNGV. CDR3 size: 19 residues. Here the CDR3 reads CASSLDEGLAGVSTDTQYF. The CDR3 coding sequence is TGTGCCAGCAGCTTAGATGAGGGTCTAGCGGGAGTTTCCACAGATACGCAGTATTTT.

In this sample, this clonotype turned up a few times. The chain joins TRBV7-2 to TRBJ1-1; unclear D gene. Germline lookup yields CDR1 SGHTA and CDR2 FQGNSA. This CDR3 contains 17 residues. Trimming took 2 bases from V and 5 from J, leaving 21 bases between them. The CDR3 DNA reads TGTGCCAGCAGCTTAACCGAAGCGAGGGTGAGGTGGACTGAAGCTTTCTTT. Translation: CASSLTEARVRWTEAFF.

The J gene is TRBJ1-1, the V gene TRBV13; no clear D gene. Trimming took 5 bases from V and 2 from J, leaving 9 bases between them. The CDR3 is made up of 13 amino acids. Per the germline V gene, CDR1 is PRHDT and CDR2 is FYEKMQ (reference sequence). The CDR3 spells CASSRSINTEAFF. As DNA, the CDR3 is TGTGCCAGCAGCCGGTCAATAAACACTGAAGCTTTCTTT.

This clonotype has a handful of counts. This rearrangement joins TRBV19 to TRBJ2-3, with D maybe TRBD2 (5 bases). V lost 5 bases, J lost 2 bases, and 20 bases lay in between. The CDR3 extends over 17 amino acids. Germline CDR1 and CDR2: LNHDA and SQIVND (reference sequence). The CDR3 DNA is TGTGCCAGTAGTGACTTGGTCGAGCGGAGCTCCACAGATACGCAGTATTTT. It specifies CASSDLVERSSTDTQYF.

The gene calls are TRBV7-2 and TRBJ2-3; 9 nucleotides line up with TRBD2. The junction had 8 bases not matched to a gene; V was cut back by 4 bases and J by 3 bases. Per germline, CDR1 SGHTA and CDR2 FQGNSA. The CDR3 covers 16 residues. This CDR3 is CASSWASGTGTDTQYF. The CDR3 DNA reads TGTGCCAGCAGCTGGGCTAGCGGGACGGGAACAGATACGCAGTATTTT.

This clonotype was seen a few times. The rearrangement links TRBV12-3 or TRBV12-4 to TRBJ1-2; no clear D. CDR3 length equals 13 residues. With 1 base removed from V and 8 bases from J, the gap between germline ends came to 11 bases. CDR3 in amino acids: CASSLDRRRGYTF. The CDR3 DNA reads as TGTGCCAGCAGTTTAGACAGACGGAGGGGCTACACCTTC.

The chain combines TRBV5-1 with TRBJ2-2; 12 bases match TRBD2. The germline V gene has CDR1 SGHRS and CDR2 YFSETQ. V shed 0 bases and J 5 bases; nucleotides not matched to a gene: 5. The length of the CDR3 is 17 residues. The CDR3 DNA reads TGCGCCAGCAGCTTGGAAGGGACTAGCGGGCGGACCGGGGAGCTGTTTTTT. It is translated as CASSLEGTSGRTGELFF.

The chain is built from TRBV12-3 or TRBV12-4 and TRBJ2-6; TRBD1 might be the D (5 bases). Trimming took off 3 bases at V and 0 bases at J, with 18 bases between the two ends. This CDR3 is built from 19 residues. The CDR3 DNA is TGTGCCAGCAGTTTGAAAGGGGCGTCCGGTGGCTCTGGGGCCAACGTCCTGACTTTC. Protein: CASSLKGASGGSGANVLTF.

This clonotype was observed a few times. This chain joins TRBV7-6 and TRBJ1-2, with D possibly TRBD1 on 5 matching bases. V was cut by 2 bases and J by 8 bases, with 15 bases left in between. Germline V lookup: CDR1 SGHVS, CDR2 FNYEAQ. CDR3 length equals 14 residues. CDR3 bases: TGTGCCAGCAGCTTAATGGGTCAGGGATCCGGCTACACCTTC. It specifies CASSLMGQGSGYTF. The variable domain in full, with the rest retrieved from reference TRBV7-6 and TRBJ1-2, is GAGVSQSPRYKVTKRGQDVALRCDPISGHVSLYWYRQALGQGPEFLTYFNYEAQQDKSGLPNDRFSAERPEGSISTLTIQRTEQRDSAMYRCASSLMGQGSGYTFGSGTRLTVV.

This clonotype was detected only a few times. The V call is TRBV7-6, the J call TRBJ2-1, with TRBD2 identical over 13 bases. The CDR3 spans 15 residues. V lost 8 bases and J lost 9; bases outside the gene matches: 10. Germline CDR1 is SGHVS and CDR2 is FNYEAQ. The CDR3 here is CASSRLAGGRGEQFF. The CDR3 nucleotides are TGTGCCAGCTCCAGACTAGCGGGGGGAAGGGGTGAGCAGTTCTTC.

The chain joins TRBV11-3 to TRBJ2-7; possibly TRBD1 for D (5 bases). The V and J ends lost 1 base and 2 bases respectively, with 9 bases between them. Germline CDR1 reads SGHNT; CDR2 reads YENEEA. The CDR3 extends over 14 amino acids. CDR3 amino acids: CASSLGGQPYEQYF. The CDR3 coding sequence is TGTGCCAGCAGCTTAGGGGGCCAGCCCTACGAGCAGTACTTC.

The V gene is TRBV7-6, the J gene TRBJ2-7; D not resolved. Looked up from germline, CDR1 is SGHVS and CDR2 is FNYEAQ. This CDR3 is 12 amino acids long. Trimming removed 5 bases from V and 6 bases from J, with 11 bases in between. CDR3 residues: CASSPVVFEQYF. The CDR3 bases are TGTGCCAGCAGCCCCGTTGTCTTCGAGCAGTACTTC.

The chain recombines TRBV5-4 with TRBJ2-1; D call uncertain. This CDR3 spans 12 amino acids. CDR1 and CDR2 (germline): SGHNT, YYREEE (reference sequence). Deletions cut 3 bases from V and 8 bases from J, with 9 bases between. The CDR3 sequence: CASSSPLDEQFF. Written as DNA, the CDR3 is TGTGCCAGCAGCTCCCCTCTGGATGAGCAGTTCTTC.

V gene TRBV28 combines with J gene TRBJ1-2; no clear D. Trimming removed 4 bases at V and 3 bases at J, with 15 bases between. The CDR3 has 15 amino acids. The germline gives CDR1 MDHEN, CDR2 SYDVKM. CDR3 amino acids: CASSSGLRSYYGYTF. CDR3 sequence (DNA): TGTGCCAGCAGTTCCGGACTACGCAGCTACTATGGCTACACCTTC.

The chain joins TRBV12-3 or TRBV12-4 to TRBJ2-3, with 10 nucleotides matching TRBD1. V was pared by 6 bases and J by 8 bases, with 8 bases of the junction left unmatched. The CDR3 contains 14 residues. This CDR3 is CASRGTGELSTQYF. The CDR3 DNA is TGTGCCAGCAGGGGGACAGGGGAGTTAAGTACGCAGTATTTT.

The chain links TRBV14 to TRBJ1-1; no firm D call. This CDR3 spans 15 amino acids. Germline CDR1 reads SGHDN; CDR2 reads FVKESK. Deletions cut 0 bases from V and 5 bases from J, with 13 bases between. The CDR3 loop is CASSQDSARRTEAFF. CDR3 sequence (DNA): TGTGCCAGCAGCCAAGATAGCGCCCGGAGAACTGAAGCTTTCTTT.

This clonotype was picked up one time. V and J are TRBV7-8 and TRBJ1-2, with 8 bases lining up with TRBD1. J lost 2 bases, V lost 8 bases, and 13 bases had no gene match. Germline V gives CDR1 SGHVS, CDR2 FQNEAQ. The CDR3 spans 16 residues. Here the CDR3 DNA reads TGTGCCAGCGGCCCCTACCCCGGGACAGGCAACTATGGCTACACCTTC. Translation: CASGPYPGTGNYGYTF.